This TCR beta chain was profiled in a study of T cell responses to AZD1222 COVID-19 vaccine. Whole-study findings and limits: Donors were largely white British and mainly female; clonal diversity was possibly underestimated. As reported, nearly half of all spike-specific TCRs target variant regions that are unmutated. At baseline, just five to seven AZD1222 recipients tested seropositive.

Germline V CDR1 and CDR2: LNHDA, SQIVND (reference sequence). Trimming removed 5 bases at V and 8 bases at J, with 9 bases between. This CDR3 has 12 residues. Sequencing was performed with immunoSEQ multiplex PCR; in TCRdb, only in-frame clones are kept and a portion is missing. The table records just under 150,000 clones, 86% of them present only once. This clone was counted between two and nine times. What it binds is not known. The V gene is TRBV19, the J gene TRBJ1-4; no clear D gene. The origin of this receptor is an adult who received the AZD1222 COVID-19 vaccine. Here the sequenced sample was peripheral blood, taken 28 days after the second AZD1222 dose. This chain's CDR3 is CASSLAGEKLFF. CDR3 bases: TGTGCCAGTAGTCTCGCGGGAGAAAAACTGTTTTTT. Full variable domain (missing parts from reference TRBV19 and TRBJ1-4): DGGITQSPKYLFRKEGQNVTLSCEQNLNHDAMYWYRQDPGQGLRLIYYSQIVNDFQKGDIAEGYSVSREKKESFPLTVTSAQKNPTAFYLCASSLAGEKLFFGSGTQLSVL.